This passage covers 15 T cell receptor beta chains from one sample sequenced in a study of blood T cell repertoires in COVID-19 (TCRdb year 2020). The library came from the immunoSEQ multiplex PCR assay. As stored in TCRdb, this immuneACCESS dataset retains in-frame rearrangements with V and J assigned. A fraction of the clones does not appear; measured against another copy, unresolved V genes explain less than half of the discrepancy, and the remainder lacks a known reason. In this sample the table shows approximately 50,000 clones, over 75% of which occur a single time. Approximately 10% of the sample is in the top ten clones. Specimen: peripheral blood. The receptors shown here come from a man aged 80 or over with COVID-19, enrolled during active disease.

The chain employs TRBV5-1 and TRBJ2-7; a weak D match, TRBD1 (5 bases). CDR3 size: 14 residues. Trimming stripped 0 bases from V and 0 bases from J, with 7 bases between. Per the germline V gene, CDR1 is SGHRS and CDR2 is YFSETQ. CDR3 loop: CASSLGGPSYEQYV. In nucleotides, the CDR3 is TGCGCCAGCAGCTTGGGGGGCCCCTCCTACGAGCAGTACGTC.

The chain has TRBV4-2 and TRBJ2-5; weak D call: TRBD1 (5 bases). There are 14 residues in the CDR3. Germline V gene data show CDR1 as LGHNA and CDR2 as YNFKEQ. The V end lost 0 bases, the J end lost 5 bases, and 10 bases lay between the germline ends. CDR3 region: CASSQDKGPETQYF. The CDR3, as DNA: TGTGCCAGCAGCCAAGATAAGGGGCCCGAGACCCAGTACTTC.

The chain combines TRBV4-2 with TRBJ2-5; 11 nucleotides align to TRBD2. Germline V gene sequence: CDR1 LGHNA, CDR2 YNFKEQ. After removal of 3 bases from V and 3 bases from J, the junction contained 9 bases not matched to a gene. The CDR3 has 17 amino acids. The CDR3: CASSHTPGTSGEETQYF. The CDR3 DNA reads TGTGCCAGCAGCCACACTCCCGGGACTAGCGGCGAAGAGACCCAGTACTTC.

The rearrangement uses TRBV7-2 and TRBJ2-1; 8 bases map to TRBD2. Unmatched junction bases numbered 3, after V lost 2 bases and J lost 6 bases. Germline V gene lookup returns CDR1 SGHTA and CDR2 FQGNSA. This CDR3 region has 14 residues. CDR3 sequence: CASSLRLASNEQFF. The CDR3 region has the DNA TGTGCCAGCAGCTTACGACTAGCGTCCAATGAGCAGTTCTTC.

The chain combines TRBV7-3 with TRBJ2-1; TRBD2 matches 7 bases. This CDR3 has 14 residues. The germline V gene encodes CDR1 SGHTA and CDR2 FQGTGA. The ends lost 5 bases at V and 3 bases at J; junction bases unmatched: 4. This CDR3 is CASSPRDYYNEQFF. CDR3 nucleotides: TGTGCCAGCAGCCCGAGGGACTACTACAATGAGCAGTTCTTC.

The V call is TRBV7-2, the J call TRBJ1-6; no clear D. Trimming took off 2 bases at V and 2 bases at J, with 16 bases between the two ends. The CDR3 spans 18 residues. Per germline, CDR1 SGHTA and CDR2 FQGNSA. CDR3 amino acids: CASSLRPRTPTYNSPLHF. The CDR3 DNA reads TGTGCCAGCAGCTTAAGACCCCGGACTCCCACCTATAATTCACCCCTCCACTTT.

V is TRBV21-1 and J is TRBJ2-3; the table gives TRBD2 as D, unverified against the DNA. TRBV21-1 is designated a pseudogene. This CDR3 is 19 amino acids long. CDR3 region: CASSKAERAGGLGTDTQYF. The DNA of the CDR3 is TGTGCCAGCAGCAAAGCTGAGAGAGCGGGAGGACTGGGGACAGATACGCAGTATTTT.

The chain is built from TRBV18 and TRBJ2-3; D gene ambiguous. The CDR3 totals 17 residues. Deletions cut 1 base from V and 0 bases from J, with 14 bases between. Germline V lookup: CDR1 KGHSH, CDR2 LQKENI. CDR3 loop: CASSPLLIVSSTDTQYF. Written as DNA, the CDR3 is TGTGCCAGCTCACCACTTTTAATCGTATCTAGCACAGATACGCAGTATTTT.

The chain uses TRBV19 and TRBJ1-5, with 8 bases fitting TRBD1. CDR3 length equals 20 residues. The germline V gene has CDR1 LNHDA and CDR2 SQIVND (reference sequence). The V and J ends lost 0 bases and 1 base, in that order; junction bases with no gene match: 14. The CDR3 is CASSIDLSETGVASNQPQHF. DNA for the CDR3: TGTGCCAGTAGTATAGATCTATCCGAGACAGGGGTAGCGAGCAATCAGCCCCAGCATTTT. Supplemented by reference TRBV19 and TRBJ1-5, the full variable domain reads DGGITQSPKYLFRKEGQNVTLSCEQNLNHDAMYWYRQDPGQGLRLIYYSQIVNDFQKGDIAEGYSVSREKKESFPLTVTSAQKNPTAFYLCASSIDLSETGVASNQPQHFGDGTRLSIL.

This clone appeared a few times. The V call is TRBV19, the J call TRBJ2-3; no firm D call. V was clipped by 6 bases and J by 0 bases, with 7 bases between them. Germline V gene sequence: CDR1 LNHDA, CDR2 SQIVND (reference sequence). The CDR3 consists of 13 residues. The CDR3 protein is CASRPTSTDTQYF. The CDR3 nucleotides are TGTGCCAGTAGACCCACTAGCACAGATACGCAGTATTTT.

V is TRBV9 and J is TRBJ1-5, with D unclear. CDR3 length equals 14 residues. CDR1 SGDLS and CDR2 YYNGEE come from the germline V gene. The V and J ends lost 4 bases and 2 bases respectively, with 10 bases between them. CDR3 amino acids: CASSRTAGNQPQHF. For the CDR3, the DNA is TGTGCCAGCAGCAGAACAGCAGGCAATCAGCCCCAGCATTTT.

The chain joins TRBV9 to TRBJ2-1; 9 bases match TRBD2. This CDR3 has 17 amino acids. J lost 8 bases, V lost 0 bases, and 12 bases had no gene match. Germline CDR1 is SGDLS and CDR2 is YYNGEE. Here the CDR3 DNA reads TGTGCCAGCAGCGTAGTTATTAGCGGGAGCGGAAGTGATGAGCAGTTCTTC. Its protein product is CASSVVISGSGSDEQFF.

The rearrangement uses TRBV7-2 and TRBJ2-7; D perhaps matches TRBD2 (5 bases). CDR1 and CDR2 (germline): SGHTA, FQGNSA. V lost 1 base and J 3 bases, leaving 10 bases between the germline ends. The CDR3 is 14 amino acids. The CDR3 protein is CASSLGPGGYEQYV. The CDR3 DNA sequence: TGTGCCAGCAGCTTAGGACCAGGAGGCTACGAGCAGTACGTC.

The chain has TRBV5-1 and TRBJ1-1, with D unresolved. Looked up from germline, CDR1 is SGHRS and CDR2 is YFSETQ. V shed 0 bases and J shed 0 bases, with 9 bases lying between them. There are 15 residues in the CDR3. The CDR3 bases are TGCGCCAGCAGCTTGGGAACAGTATTGAACACTGAAGCTTTCTTT. Amino acid sequence: CASSLGTVLNTEAFF.

The J gene is TRBJ2-7, the V gene TRBV5-1; TRBD1 agrees at 8 bases. CDR1 is SGHRS and CDR2 is YFSETQ in the germline V gene. Trimming removed 1 base from V and 3 bases from J; junction bases left unmatched: 6. CDR3 size: 15 residues. For the CDR3, the DNA is TGCGCCAGCAGCTTGTTTGCCAGGGGGCTCTACGAGCAGTACTTC. The encoded protein is CASSLFARGLYEQYF.